The TCR beta chain under discussion was sequenced for a study of T cell changes during pregnancy in multiple sclerosis (dated by TCRdb to the late 2010s). About the full investigation: The study examined how the T cell repertoire changed over the course of pregnancy in women with multiple sclerosis.

CDR1 is given as SGHDT and CDR2 as YYEEEE, both from the germline V gene. V is shortened by 3 bases, J by 3 bases, and the region joining them spans 19 bases. Including the terminal cysteine and phenylalanine, the CDR3 comprises 16 residues. The sequence is cut down to CDR3 DNA, 48 bases in frame from base 1. Turning to this clone: Its target antigen remains unknown. It has no much larger one-base neighbor in the sample; base qualities were not kept.

Library method: the immunoSEQ multiplex PCR assay. Drawn from immuneACCESS, this table holds only the in-frame rearrangements with V and J called that TCRdb kept. Clones are partly lost; checked studies trace under half to an unresolved V gene and leave the rest unexplained. Here the sample has about 43,000 clones; 85% to 90% occur a single time. The ten most abundant clones make up 4.5% to 5.5% of the sample. Source: peripheral blood, taken in the second trimester of pregnancy. The origin of this receptor is a female donor in good health, enrolled as a control in a pregnancy study. The chain uses TRBV5-6 and TRBJ2-7; the D gene remains uncertain. The CDR3 region: CASSSRLVLLGYEQYF. The sequenced DNA is TGTGCCAGCAGCTCGAGACTCGTTCTGTTGGGCTACGAGCAGTACTTC.